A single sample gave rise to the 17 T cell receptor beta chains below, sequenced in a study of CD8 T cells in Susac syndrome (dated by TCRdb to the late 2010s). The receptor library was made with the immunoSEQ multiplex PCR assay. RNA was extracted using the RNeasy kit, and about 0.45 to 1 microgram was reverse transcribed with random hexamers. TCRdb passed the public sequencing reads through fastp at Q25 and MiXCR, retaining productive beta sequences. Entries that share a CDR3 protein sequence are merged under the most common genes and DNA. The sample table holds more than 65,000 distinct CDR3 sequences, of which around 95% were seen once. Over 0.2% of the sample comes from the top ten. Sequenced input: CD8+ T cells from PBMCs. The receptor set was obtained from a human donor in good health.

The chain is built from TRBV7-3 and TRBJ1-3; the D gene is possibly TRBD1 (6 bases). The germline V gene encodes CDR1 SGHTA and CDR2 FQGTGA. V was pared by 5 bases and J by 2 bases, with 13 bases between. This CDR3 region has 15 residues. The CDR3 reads CASSPGGGTGNTIYF. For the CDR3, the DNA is TGTGCCAGCAGCCCAGGAGGGGGAACTGGAAACACCATATATTTT. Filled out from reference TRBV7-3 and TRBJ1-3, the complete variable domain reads GAGVSQTPSNKVTEKGKYVELRCDPISGHTALYWYRQSLGQGPEFLIYFQGTGAADDSGLPNDRFFAVRPEGSVSTLKIQRTERGDSAVYLCASSPGGGTGNTIYFGEGSWLTVV.

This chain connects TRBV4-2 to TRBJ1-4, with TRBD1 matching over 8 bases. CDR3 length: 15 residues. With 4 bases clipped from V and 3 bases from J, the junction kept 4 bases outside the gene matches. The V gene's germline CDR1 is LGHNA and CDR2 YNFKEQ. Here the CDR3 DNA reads TGTGCCAGCAGCCCTAGGACAGGGTCTAATGAAAAACTGTTTTTT. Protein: CASSPRTGSNEKLFF.

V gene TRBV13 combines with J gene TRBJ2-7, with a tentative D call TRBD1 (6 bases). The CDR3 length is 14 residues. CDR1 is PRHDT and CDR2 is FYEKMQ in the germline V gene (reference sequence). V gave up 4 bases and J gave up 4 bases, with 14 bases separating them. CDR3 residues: CASSWWTAGYEQYF. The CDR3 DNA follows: TGTGCCAGCAGCTGGTGGACAGCTGGGTACGAGCAGTACTTC.

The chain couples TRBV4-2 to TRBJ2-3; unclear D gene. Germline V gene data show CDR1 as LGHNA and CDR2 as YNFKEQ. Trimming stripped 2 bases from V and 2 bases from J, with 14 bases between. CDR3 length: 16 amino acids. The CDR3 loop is CASSQSSGLITDTQYF. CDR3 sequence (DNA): TGTGCCAGCAGCCAATCCTCCGGGCTTATCACAGATACGCAGTATTTT.

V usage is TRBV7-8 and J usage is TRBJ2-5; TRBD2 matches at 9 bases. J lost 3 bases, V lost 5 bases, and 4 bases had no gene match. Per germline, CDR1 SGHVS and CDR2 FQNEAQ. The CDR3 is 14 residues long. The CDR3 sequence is CASSQTSGKETQYF. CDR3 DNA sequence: TGTGCCAGCAGCCAGACTAGCGGCAAAGAGACCCAGTACTTC.

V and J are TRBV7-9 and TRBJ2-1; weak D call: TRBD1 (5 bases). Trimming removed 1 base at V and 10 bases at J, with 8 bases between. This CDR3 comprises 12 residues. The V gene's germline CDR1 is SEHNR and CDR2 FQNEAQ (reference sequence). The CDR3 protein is CASSLGREEQFF. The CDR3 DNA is TGTGCCAGCAGCTTAGGCAGGGAAGAGCAGTTCTTC. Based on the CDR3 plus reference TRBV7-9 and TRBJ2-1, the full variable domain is DTGVSQNPRHKITKRGQNVTFRCDPISEHNRLYWYRQTLGQGPEFLTYFQNEAQLEKSRLLSDRFSAERPKGSFSTLEIQRTEQGDSAMYLCASSLGREEQFFGPGTRLTVL.

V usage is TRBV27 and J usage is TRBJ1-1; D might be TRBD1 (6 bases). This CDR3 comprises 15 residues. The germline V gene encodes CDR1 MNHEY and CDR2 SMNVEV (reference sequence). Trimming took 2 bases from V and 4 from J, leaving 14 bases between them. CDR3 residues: CASSLIPLGGTEAFF. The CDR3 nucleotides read TGTGCCAGCAGTTTAATTCCATTAGGGGGCACTGAAGCTTTCTTT.

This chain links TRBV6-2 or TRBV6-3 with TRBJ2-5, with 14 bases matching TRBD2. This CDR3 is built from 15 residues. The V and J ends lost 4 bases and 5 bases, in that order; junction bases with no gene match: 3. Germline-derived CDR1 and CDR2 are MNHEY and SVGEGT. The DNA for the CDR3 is TGTGCCAGCAGTTTGGGACTAGCGGGGGTGGAGACCCAGTACTTC. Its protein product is CASSLGLAGVETQYF.

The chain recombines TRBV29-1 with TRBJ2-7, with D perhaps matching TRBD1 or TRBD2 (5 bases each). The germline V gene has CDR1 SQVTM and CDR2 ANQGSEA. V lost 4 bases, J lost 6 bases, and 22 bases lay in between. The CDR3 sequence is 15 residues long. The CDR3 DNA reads TGCAGCGTTGTGGGACGGGGTAATAGGGTCGGCGAGCAGTACTTC. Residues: CSVVGRGNRVGEQYF.

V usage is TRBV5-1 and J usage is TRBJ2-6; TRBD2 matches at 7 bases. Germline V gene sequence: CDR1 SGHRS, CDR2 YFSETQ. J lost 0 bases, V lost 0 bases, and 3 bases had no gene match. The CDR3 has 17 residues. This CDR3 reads CASSLGRGSSGANVLTF. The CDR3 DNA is TGCGCCAGCAGCTTGGGGCGGGGGTCCTCTGGGGCCAACGTCCTGACTTTC.

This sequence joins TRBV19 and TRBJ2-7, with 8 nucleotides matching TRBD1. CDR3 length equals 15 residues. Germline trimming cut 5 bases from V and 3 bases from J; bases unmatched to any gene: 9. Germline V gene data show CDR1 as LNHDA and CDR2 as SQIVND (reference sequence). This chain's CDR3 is CASSLTGTGLYEQYV. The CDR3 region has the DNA TGTGCCAGTAGTCTCACCGGGACAGGACTCTACGAGCAGTACGTC.

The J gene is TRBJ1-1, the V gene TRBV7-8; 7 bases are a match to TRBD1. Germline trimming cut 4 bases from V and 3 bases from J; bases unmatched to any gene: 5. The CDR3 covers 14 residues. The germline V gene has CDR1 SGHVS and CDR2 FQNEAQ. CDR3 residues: CASSSHRGYTEAFF. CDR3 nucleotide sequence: TGTGCCAGCAGCTCCCACAGGGGCTACACTGAAGCTTTCTTT.

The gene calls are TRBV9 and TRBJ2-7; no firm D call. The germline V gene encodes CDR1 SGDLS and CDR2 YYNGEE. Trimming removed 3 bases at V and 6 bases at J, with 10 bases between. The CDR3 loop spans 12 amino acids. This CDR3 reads CASSAPQGEQYF. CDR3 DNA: TGTGCCAGCAGCGCCCCCCAAGGCGAGCAGTACTTC.

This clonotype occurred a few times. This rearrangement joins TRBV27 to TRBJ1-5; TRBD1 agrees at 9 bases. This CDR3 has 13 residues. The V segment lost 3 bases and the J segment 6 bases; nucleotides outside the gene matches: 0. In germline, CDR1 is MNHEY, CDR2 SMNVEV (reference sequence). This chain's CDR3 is CASSLTGGQPQHF. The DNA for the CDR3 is TGTGCCAGCAGTTTGACAGGGGGTCAGCCCCAGCATTTT.

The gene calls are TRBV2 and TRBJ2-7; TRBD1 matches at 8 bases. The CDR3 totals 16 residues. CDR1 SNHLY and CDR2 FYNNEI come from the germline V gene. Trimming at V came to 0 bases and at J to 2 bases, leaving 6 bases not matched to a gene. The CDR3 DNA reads TGTGCCAGCAGTGAAGCGCTTCGACAGGGGACCTACGAGCAGTACGTC. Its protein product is CASSEALRQGTYEQYV.

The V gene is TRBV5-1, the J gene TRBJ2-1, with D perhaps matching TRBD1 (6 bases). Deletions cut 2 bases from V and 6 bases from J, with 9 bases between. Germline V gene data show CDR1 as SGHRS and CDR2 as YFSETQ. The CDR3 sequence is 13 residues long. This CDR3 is CASSFHRANEQFF. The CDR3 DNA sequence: TGCGCCAGCAGCTTCCACAGGGCCAATGAGCAGTTCTTC.

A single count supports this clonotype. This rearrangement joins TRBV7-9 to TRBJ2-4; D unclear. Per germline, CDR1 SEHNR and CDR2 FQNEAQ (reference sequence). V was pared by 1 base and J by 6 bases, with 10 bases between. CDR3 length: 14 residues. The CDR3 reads CASSLGAGANIQYF. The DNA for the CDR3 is TGTGCCAGCAGCTTAGGAGCTGGCGCAAACATTCAGTACTTC.